The sequence of this T cell receptor (beta chain) was determined in a study of blood T cells in healthy people across ages. From germline, CDR1 is SGHVS and CDR2 FQNEAQ. V was clipped by 4 bases and J by 4 bases, with 17 bases between them. This CDR3 is 15 amino acids long. The second PCR ran roughly 7 to 12 cycles with a sample-barcoded 5' primer and J-beta primers. Using its own MiXCR run on the 5' RACE reads, TCRdb lists one record per CDR3 protein. The sample has approximately 1,000,000 distinct CDR3 sequences; more than 40% are singletons. The sequence was collected from a woman aged 55-75 years in good health. The chain employs TRBV7-8 and TRBJ2-7, with D uncertain. Sequenced sample: blood. The CDR3 here is CASSYDSRSVYEQYF. The CDR3 DNA reads TGTGCCAGCAGCTACGACTCCAGGAGTGTTTACGAGCAGTACTTC.